Listed below are T cell receptor beta chains from one sample, sequenced in a study of memory CD4+ T cells and cytomegalovirus serostatus. Generated by immunoSEQ multiplex PCR, the TCRdb table keeps only in-frame clones and is missing some. The sample contains about 61,000 clones, 82% of which appear only once. Input material: memory CD4+ T cells from blood. The receptors derive from an adult in good health and CMV-seronegative. The CDR3 runs from the conserved cysteine through the conserved F or W. A D gene is named only where the DNA matches it firmly. Clone size is stated in some rows and not others, as once, few, many or a class when expanded.

v_call: TRBV6-6; j_call: TRBJ1-4; d_call: -; cdr3_length: 15; clone_size: few; cdr3_nt: TGTGCCAGCAGTTACGGGCACGGCACGACTGAAAAACTGTTTTTT; cdr3_aa: CASSYGHGTTEKLFF
v_call: TRBV2; j_call: TRBJ1-1; d_call: -; cdr3_length: 12; clone_size: few; cdr3_nt: TGTGCCAGCACGGGAAGGGAGGGAGTAGCTTTCTTT; cdr3_aa: CASTGREGVAFF
v_call: TRBV5-4; j_call: TRBJ2-1; d_call: TRBD2; cdr3_length: 16; clone_size: -; cdr3_nt: TGTGCCAGCAGCTTGGATGGCGGGAGGGCCCTGAATGAGCAGTTCTTC; cdr3_aa: CASSLDGGRALNEQFF
v_call: TRBV16; j_call: TRBJ1-5; d_call: TRBD1; cdr3_length: 16; clone_size: -; cdr3_nt: TGTGCCAGCAGCCAAGCTCGGGGACAGGGGGTTCAGCCCCAGCATTTT; cdr3_aa: CASSQARGQGVQPQHF
v_call: TRBV5-1; j_call: TRBJ1-5; d_call: -; cdr3_length: 16; clone_size: -; cdr3_nt: TGCGCCAGCAGCTTGGATCCAGGCCAGGGAAATCAGCCCCAGCATTTT; cdr3_aa: CASSLDPGQGNQPQHF
v_call: TRBV9; j_call: TRBJ1-2; d_call: -; cdr3_length: 15; clone_size: -; cdr3_nt: TGTGCCAGCAGCGTACCCAACCCGGCTAACTATGGCTACACCTTC; cdr3_aa: CASSVPNPANYGYTF
v_call: TRBV5-4; j_call: TRBJ2-2; d_call: TRBD2; cdr3_length: 17; clone_size: once; cdr3_nt: TGTGCCAGCAGCTTGCGGCTAGCGGGGAGTGGCACCGGGGAGCTGTTTTTT; cdr3_aa: CASSLRLAGSGTGELFF
v_call: TRBV28; j_call: TRBJ2-7; d_call: -; cdr3_length: 11; clone_size: once; cdr3_nt: TGTGCCAGCAGGAGGAACTACGAGCAGTACTTC; cdr3_aa: CASRRNYEQYF
v_call: TRBV6-1; j_call: TRBJ1-4; d_call: -; cdr3_length: 15; clone_size: -; cdr3_nt: TGTGCCAGCAGCCAAGGGGGACGGCGTAATGAAAAACTGTTTTTT; cdr3_aa: CASSQGGRRNEKLFF
v_call: TRBV2; j_call: TRBJ2-4; d_call: -; cdr3_length: 15; clone_size: -; cdr3_nt: TGTGCCAGCCGGGGGACACAGGGAGTCAAAAACATTCAGTACTTC; cdr3_aa: CASRGTQGVKNIQYF
v_call: TRBV4-1; j_call: TRBJ2-3; d_call: TRBD2; cdr3_length: 15; clone_size: -; cdr3_nt: TGCGCCAGCAGCCCTAGCGGACACTACACAGATACGCAGTATTTT; cdr3_aa: CASSPSGHYTDTQYF
v_call: TRBV6-1; j_call: TRBJ1-1; d_call: TRBD1; cdr3_length: 18; clone_size: -; cdr3_nt: TGTGCCAGCAGTGAATGGAGGGACAGTGCGATGTTGTACACTGAAGCTTTCTTT; cdr3_aa: CASSEWRDSAMLYTEAFF
v_call: TRBV4-1; j_call: TRBJ2-1; d_call: TRBD1; cdr3_length: 14; clone_size: -; cdr3_nt: TGCGCCAGCAGCATTCAGACAGGGGGCTATGAGCAGTTCTTC; cdr3_aa: CASSIQTGGYEQFF
v_call: TRBV30; j_call: TRBJ2-6; d_call: -; cdr3_length: 12; clone_size: -; cdr3_nt: TGTGCCCGGGAATCTGGGGCCAACGTCCTGACTTTC; cdr3_aa: CARESGANVLTF
v_call: TRBV20-1; j_call: TRBJ2-3; d_call: TRBD2; cdr3_length: 11; clone_size: -; cdr3_nt: TGCAGTGCTAGCGGGGGGGATACGCAGTATTTT; cdr3_aa: CSASGGDTQYF
v_call: TRBV5-1; j_call: TRBJ1-6; d_call: -; cdr3_length: 18; clone_size: -; cdr3_nt: TGCGCCAGCAGCTTGTCGGCCGGGGGTTACTCCTATAATTCACCCCTCCACTTT; cdr3_aa: CASSLSAGGYSYNSPLHF
v_call: TRBV10-3; j_call: TRBJ1-3; d_call: -; cdr3_length: 15; clone_size: -; cdr3_nt: TGTGCCATCAGGGACTTAGGTACCTCTGGAAACACCATATATTTT; cdr3_aa: CAIRDLGTSGNTIYF
v_call: TRBV5-8; j_call: TRBJ1-1; d_call: -; cdr3_length: 15; clone_size: -; cdr3_nt: TGTGCCAGCAGCCCCCGGGACACGGCGAACACTGAAGCTTTCTTT; cdr3_aa: CASSPRDTANTEAFF
v_call: TRBV7-3; j_call: TRBJ2-1; d_call: -; cdr3_length: 12; clone_size: -; cdr3_nt: TGTGCCAGCAGCTCACCGGGAGTTGAGCAGTTCTTC; cdr3_aa: CASSSPGVEQFF
v_call: TRBV7-2; j_call: TRBJ2-7; d_call: TRBD1; cdr3_length: 14; clone_size: -; cdr3_nt: TGTGCCAGCAAGGGGAACAGGGGACCCTACGAGCAGTACTTC; cdr3_aa: CASKGNRGPYEQYF
v_call: TRBV6-5; j_call: TRBJ1-1; d_call: -; cdr3_length: 13; clone_size: -; cdr3_nt: TGTGCCAGCAGTAGCCAGGAGAACACTGAAGCTTTCTTT; cdr3_aa: CASSSQENTEAFF
v_call: TRBV30; j_call: TRBJ2-3; d_call: -; cdr3_length: 15; clone_size: -; cdr3_nt: TGTGCTTGGAGTTTGGGGGGGGCCTTGAGAGATACGCAGTATTTT; cdr3_aa: CAWSLGGALRDTQYF
v_call: TRBV11-1; j_call: TRBJ1-2; d_call: -; cdr3_length: 15; clone_size: -; cdr3_nt: TGTGCCAGCAGCTTAAATGGTGCAGGACACTATGGCTACACCTTC; cdr3_aa: CASSLNGAGHYGYTF
v_call: TRBV5-1; j_call: TRBJ1-2; d_call: -; cdr3_length: 14; clone_size: -; cdr3_nt: TGCGCCAGCAGCTGGGGCGGGATCGGCTATGGCTACACCTTC; cdr3_aa: CASSWGGIGYGYTF
v_call: TRBV29-1; j_call: TRBJ1-1; d_call: TRBD1; cdr3_length: 14; clone_size: once; cdr3_nt: TGCAGCGTTGAAGATAACAGGGGGCACACTGAAGCTTTCTTT; cdr3_aa: CSVEDNRGHTEAFF
v_call: TRBV28; j_call: TRBJ1-2; d_call: -; cdr3_length: 17; clone_size: -; cdr3_nt: TGTGCCAGCACTATACCTGACGGGGGCCCCCGCGGGAATGGCTACACCTTC; cdr3_aa: CASTIPDGGPRGNGYTF
v_call: TRBV30; j_call: TRBJ1-2; d_call: -; cdr3_length: 14; clone_size: -; cdr3_nt: TGTGCCTGGACTATTCCGGGCCCCCTCTATGGCTACACCTTC; cdr3_aa: CAWTIPGPLYGYTF
v_call: TRBV5-1; j_call: TRBJ2-5; d_call: -; cdr3_length: 13; clone_size: -; cdr3_nt: TGCGCCAGCAGCATTTCGGACCGAGAGACCCAGTACTTC; cdr3_aa: CASSISDRETQYF
v_call: TRBV27; j_call: TRBJ1-1; d_call: TRBD1; cdr3_length: 17; clone_size: -; cdr3_nt: TGTGCCAGCAGTTTATTGACAGGGGATACTATGAACACTGAAGCTTTCTTT; cdr3_aa: CASSLLTGDTMNTEAFF
v_call: TRBV5-5; j_call: TRBJ1-2; d_call: TRBD1; cdr3_length: 12; clone_size: -; cdr3_nt: TGTGCCAGCAGCAGGGACAGGGATGGCTACACCTTC; cdr3_aa: CASSRDRDGYTF
v_call: TRBV28; j_call: TRBJ1-1; d_call: -; cdr3_length: 17; clone_size: -; cdr3_nt: TGTGCCAGCAGTTTAGTTGGGTACTCGGTTAAGGACACTGAAGCTTTCTTT; cdr3_aa: CASSLVGYSVKDTEAFF
v_call: TRBV6-5; j_call: TRBJ1-5; d_call: -; cdr3_length: 15; clone_size: few; cdr3_nt: TGTGCCAGCAGTTCTGGATTGTCCGGCAATCAGCCCCAGCATTTT; cdr3_aa: CASSSGLSGNQPQHF
v_call: TRBV5-4; j_call: TRBJ1-3; d_call: TRBD1; cdr3_length: 16; clone_size: -; cdr3_nt: TGTGCCAGCAGCTCCCCGACAGGGGACACTGGAAACACCATATATTTT; cdr3_aa: CASSSPTGDTGNTIYF
v_call: TRBV7-2; j_call: TRBJ2-3; d_call: -; cdr3_length: 13; clone_size: -; cdr3_nt: TGTGCCAGCAGCTTAGAGGGTACAGATACGCAGTATTTT; cdr3_aa: CASSLEGTDTQYF
v_call: TRBV19; j_call: TRBJ1-5; d_call: -; cdr3_length: 14; clone_size: -; cdr3_nt: TGTGCCAGTAGTATCGGGGGGGCGGGTCAGCCCCAGCATTTT; cdr3_aa: CASSIGGAGQPQHF